This T cell receptor beta chain is drawn from a study of shared clonotypes between healthy human individuals. Turning to the study itself: Participating donors consisted of a couple of women and a few men aged 18 to 49. Each donor had three CD4 naive, three CD4 memory, two CD8 naive and one CD8 memory plate.

Researchers partitioned CD4+ cells into CD45RA+ naive and CD45RA-negative memory subsets. In the original analysis: Junction-only immunoSEQ sequences carried no quality scores, so filtering differed. Method: immunoSEQ multiplex PCR; TCRdb's copy keeps in-frame clones and lacks some. The V and J calls and clone size were taken over from that table, and D and trimming were inferred from the DNA. The sample shows fewer than 2.5 million clones, over 85% of them seen only once. Germline V CDR1 and CDR2: SGHAT, FQNNGV. This CDR3 is 13 amino acids long. Trimming pared 3 bases from V and 3 bases from J, leaving 8 bases between.

Specimen: naive CD4+ T cells from PBMCs. Sample subset: CD45RA+ positively selected. This TCR was recovered from a man between 18 and 29 years old in good health. Some clones in this sample may be carry-over from other donors' samples. The chain links TRBV11-2 to TRBJ1-1, with a weak D call TRBD1 (6 bases). The CDR3, as DNA: TGTGCCAGCAGCTTTAAGGGGGACACTGAAGCTTTCTTT. Amino acids: CASSFKGDTEAFF.